This T cell receptor beta chain emerged from a study of T cells after yellow fever vaccination. Study-wide findings and caveats: The study found a weaker secondary response that peaked faster, day 5 versus 15.

TCRdb passed the 5' RACE reads through MiXCR, listing each CDR3 protein once. The sample has under 400,000 distinct CDR3 sequences; approximately 12% are singletons. This clonotype was seen a few times. The antigen remains undetermined. This TCR derives from a man in his late teens or twenties who received the YFV17D yellow fever vaccine. The specimen was CD4+ T cells sorted from PBMCs, collected 15 days after the yellow fever booster vaccination.

CDR3 residues: CASSQEQETQYF. The CDR3 DNA reads as TGTGCCAGCAGCCAAGAGCAAGAGACCCAGTACTTC. The chain carries TRBV3-1 and TRBJ2-5; no clear D. The V end lost 0 bases, the J end lost 2 bases, and 1 base lay between the germline ends. The CDR3 extends over 12 amino acids. Germline V gives CDR1 LGHDT, CDR2 YNNKEL (reference sequence).